The next 6 T cell receptor beta chains were all read from a single sample in a study of siplizumab effects on memory and regulatory T cells. This table comes from immunoSEQ multiplex PCR, and its TCRdb copy is limited to in-frame clones, with some not included. The profile shows 70,000 to 95,000 clones, around 97% of them singletons. The sample was naive CD4+ T cells sorted from blood. These receptors originate from a human donor in good health.

This clone was counted a single time. The chain carries TRBV12-2 and TRBJ1-1. TRBV12-2 is a recognized pseudogene. This CDR3 has 13 residues. CDR3 loop: CASRLAVKAEAFF. The CDR3 bases are TGTGCAAGTCGCTTAGCGGTAAAGGCTGAAGCTTTCTTT.

The chain links TRBV28 to TRBJ1-2; 10 bases line up with TRBD1. V shed 5 bases, J shed 10 bases, and the junction held 13 bases outside the gene matches. The CDR3 consists of 15 residues. The germline gives CDR1 MDHEN, CDR2 SYDVKM. Here the CDR3 reads CASSETGGALFVYTF. CDR3 DNA sequence: TGTGCCAGCAGTGAGACAGGGGGCGCCTTATTCGTCTACACCTTC.

The V call is TRBV5-1, the J call TRBJ1-1; TRBD1 matches 7 bases. CDR1 and CDR2 (germline): SGHRS, YFSETQ. The ends lost 4 bases at V and 1 base at J; junction bases unmatched: 7. CDR3 length equals 15 residues. Here the CDR3 reads CASSAAGTENTEAFF. The CDR3 DNA reads as TGCGCCAGCAGCGCAGCCGGGACAGAGAACACTGAAGCTTTCTTT.

This clone appeared a single time. The rearrangement joins TRBV6-1 to TRBJ1-1; maybe TRBD1 (6 bases). The V gene lost 5 bases and the J gene lost 0 bases, with 13 bases spanning the gap. The germline V gene has CDR1 MNHNS and CDR2 SASEGT. This CDR3 has 15 residues. CDR3 sequence: CASSSRDTMNTEAFF. The CDR3 region has the DNA TGTGCCAGCAGTAGCCGGGACACTATGAACACTGAAGCTTTCTTT.

The V call is TRBV6-5, the J call TRBJ1-2, with D perhaps matching TRBD1 (5 bases). Trimming cost V 8 bases and J 2 bases, with 15 bases left between them. Germline V gene sequence: CDR1 MNHEY, CDR2 SVGAGI. The CDR3 is made up of 14 amino acids. The CDR3 reads CASLPIGGNYGYTF. For the CDR3, the DNA is TGTGCCAGCCTACCCATTGGGGGGAACTATGGCTACACCTTC.

The chain has TRBV6-1 and TRBJ1-1, with D possibly being TRBD1 (5 bases). V was trimmed by 7 bases and J by 7 bases, leaving 16 bases between them. Germline V lookup: CDR1 MNHNS, CDR2 SASEGT. The CDR3 is 13 amino acids. The CDR3 region has the DNA TGTGCCAGCATCGCGCCCAGGGAGATTGAAGCTTTCTTT. Residues: CASIAPREIEAFF.